The clone carrying this TCR beta chain was picked up many times. Its antigen is unknown. In the original processing: CDR3 differences across clinicopathological groups were used to build a distant-metastasis classifier for papillary thyroid cancer. TCRdb re-called clones via MiXCR from the PCR reads. For this entry, the V and J calls and clone size follow TCRdb and not the study's own pipeline. The sample lists under 95,000 clones, roughly 8.6% seen once, with around 9.2% in the top ten. The data derive from a study of metastatic and nonmetastatic thyroid tumors. Overall study context: Repertoire comparisons spanned blood and tumor or nodule tissue from malignant and benign thyroid patients.

Overall study results and limits: When malignant thyroid tumors were compared with benign nodules, TCR beta diversity was reportedly significantly higher in the malignant tumors. This held in both blood and tumor samples.

J gave up 2 bases and V 8 bases, and 11 bases lay outside the gene matches. This CDR3 has 16 amino acids. Germline assignment: CDR1 MDHEN and CDR2 SYDVKM. Each patient went into thyroid surgery without having received any treatment. The chain uses TRBV28 and TRBJ2-2; 7 bases map to TRBD2. Sequencing was carried out using blood. This sequence was found in a female donor with papillary thyroid cancer or a benign thyroid nodule (not recorded which). Some clones in this sample may be carry-over from other donors' samples. The CDR3, as DNA: TGTGCCAGCGGGTGGGGGGGAGATATTAACACCGGGGAGCTGTTTTTT. It specifies CASGWGGDINTGELFF.